This T cell receptor (beta chain) was observed in a study of T cells after yellow fever vaccination. The germline V gene has CDR1 LNHDA and CDR2 SQIVND (reference sequence). Trimming left V 7 bases short and J 2 bases short, with 19 bases between. The CDR3 totals 16 residues. TCRdb re-derived calls from the 5' RACE reads in MiXCR, one entry per CDR3 protein. This repertoire shows approximately 47,000 distinct CDR3 sequences, around 6.4% found once; its top ten account for about 9.4%. This clonotype was seen only a few times. This chain connects TRBV19 to TRBJ2-3; tentatively, D is TRBD1 or TRBD2 (6 bases each). Sequencing used PBMCs, either bulk or a sorted T-cell subset (CD4+, CD8+, memory, or dextramer-sorted; not recorded which), obtained 45 days after the yellow fever booster vaccination. The clonotype comes from a man aged 25 to 45 who received the YFV17D yellow fever vaccine. The CDR3 here is CASKRVGAGSTDTQYF. The CDR3 DNA sequence: TGTGCCAGTAAACGCGTGGGGGCGGGATCCACAGATACGCAGTATTTT.